This TCR beta chain was captured in a study of blood T cell repertoires in COVID-19. Study context: The analysed material was cDNA or gDNA that came from T cells, B-cell-depleted T cells, or PBMCs.

As handled by the study authors: Amplification of reference gene primers provided the estimated nucleated cell counts. Sequenced by immunoSEQ multiplex PCR; TCRdb stores in-frame clones only, minus some. That table is the source of V, J and clone size, and D and trimming were worked out from the DNA. The sample includes roughly 75,000 clones, roughly 85% of them seen just once. Germline CDR1 MNHNS, CDR2 SASEGT. CDR3 length equals 17 residues. Deletions cut 2 bases from V and 2 bases from J, with 16 bases between. Patients in Seattle were enrolled during active infection, then followed longitudinally. This clonotype originated in a man between 45 and 60 years old with COVID-19, enrolled during active disease. The sample comprised peripheral blood. V and J are TRBV6-1 and TRBJ1-5; D is undetermined. CDR3 amino acids: CASSEFPHREGNQPQHF. The CDR3 coding sequence is TGTGCCAGCAGTGAATTCCCTCACCGGGAGGGCAATCAGCCCCAGCATTTT.